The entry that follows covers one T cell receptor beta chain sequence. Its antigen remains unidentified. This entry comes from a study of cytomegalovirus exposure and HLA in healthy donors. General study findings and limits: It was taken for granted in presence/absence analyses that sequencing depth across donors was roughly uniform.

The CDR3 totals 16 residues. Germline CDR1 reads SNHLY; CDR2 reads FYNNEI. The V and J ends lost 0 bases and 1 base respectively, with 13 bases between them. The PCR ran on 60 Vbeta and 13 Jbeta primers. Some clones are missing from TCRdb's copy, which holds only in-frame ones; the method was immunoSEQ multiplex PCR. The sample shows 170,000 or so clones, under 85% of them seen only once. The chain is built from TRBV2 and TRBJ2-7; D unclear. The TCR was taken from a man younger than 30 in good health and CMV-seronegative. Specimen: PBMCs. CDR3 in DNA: TGTGCCAGCAGTGAAGCGGGTGGTGCTAGGTCCTACGAGCAGTACTTC. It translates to CASSEAGGARSYEQYF.